The clone carrying this T cell receptor beta chain was seen just once. CD8+ and CD4+ T cells taken from blood had their TCR beta sequenced. Relapsing-remitting disease, either stable or active, was present in the treatment-naive patients who were the multiple sclerosis controls. Negative magnetic isolation gave CD8+ and CD4+ cells; FACS enriched CD8+ TEMRA. This sample stems from a study of CD8 T cells in Susac syndrome. An amount of RNA that ranged from about 0.45 to 1 ug was reverse transcribed with random hexamers. TCR beta CDR3 was amplified by immunoSEQ multiplex PCR. This amplification extended across 54 Vbeta and 13 Jbeta segments. TCRdb used MiXCR to reprocess the immunoSEQ multiplex PCR reads, holding one entry per CDR3 protein. The sample holds 120,000 to 150,000 distinct CDR3 sequences, 85% to 95% seen once. The CDR3 extends over 15 amino acids. V was clipped by 5 bases and J by 2 bases, with 14 bases between them.

The chain is built from TRBV12-3 or TRBV12-4 and TRBJ2-3; the D gene is possibly TRBD1 (6 bases). The receptor comes from a human donor with multiple sclerosis. Sequenced material: CD4+ T cells from PBMCs. The CDR3 reads CASSASGATTDTQYF. Here the CDR3 DNA reads TGTGCCAGCAGTGCATCAGGGGCTACCACAGATACGCAGTATTTT.